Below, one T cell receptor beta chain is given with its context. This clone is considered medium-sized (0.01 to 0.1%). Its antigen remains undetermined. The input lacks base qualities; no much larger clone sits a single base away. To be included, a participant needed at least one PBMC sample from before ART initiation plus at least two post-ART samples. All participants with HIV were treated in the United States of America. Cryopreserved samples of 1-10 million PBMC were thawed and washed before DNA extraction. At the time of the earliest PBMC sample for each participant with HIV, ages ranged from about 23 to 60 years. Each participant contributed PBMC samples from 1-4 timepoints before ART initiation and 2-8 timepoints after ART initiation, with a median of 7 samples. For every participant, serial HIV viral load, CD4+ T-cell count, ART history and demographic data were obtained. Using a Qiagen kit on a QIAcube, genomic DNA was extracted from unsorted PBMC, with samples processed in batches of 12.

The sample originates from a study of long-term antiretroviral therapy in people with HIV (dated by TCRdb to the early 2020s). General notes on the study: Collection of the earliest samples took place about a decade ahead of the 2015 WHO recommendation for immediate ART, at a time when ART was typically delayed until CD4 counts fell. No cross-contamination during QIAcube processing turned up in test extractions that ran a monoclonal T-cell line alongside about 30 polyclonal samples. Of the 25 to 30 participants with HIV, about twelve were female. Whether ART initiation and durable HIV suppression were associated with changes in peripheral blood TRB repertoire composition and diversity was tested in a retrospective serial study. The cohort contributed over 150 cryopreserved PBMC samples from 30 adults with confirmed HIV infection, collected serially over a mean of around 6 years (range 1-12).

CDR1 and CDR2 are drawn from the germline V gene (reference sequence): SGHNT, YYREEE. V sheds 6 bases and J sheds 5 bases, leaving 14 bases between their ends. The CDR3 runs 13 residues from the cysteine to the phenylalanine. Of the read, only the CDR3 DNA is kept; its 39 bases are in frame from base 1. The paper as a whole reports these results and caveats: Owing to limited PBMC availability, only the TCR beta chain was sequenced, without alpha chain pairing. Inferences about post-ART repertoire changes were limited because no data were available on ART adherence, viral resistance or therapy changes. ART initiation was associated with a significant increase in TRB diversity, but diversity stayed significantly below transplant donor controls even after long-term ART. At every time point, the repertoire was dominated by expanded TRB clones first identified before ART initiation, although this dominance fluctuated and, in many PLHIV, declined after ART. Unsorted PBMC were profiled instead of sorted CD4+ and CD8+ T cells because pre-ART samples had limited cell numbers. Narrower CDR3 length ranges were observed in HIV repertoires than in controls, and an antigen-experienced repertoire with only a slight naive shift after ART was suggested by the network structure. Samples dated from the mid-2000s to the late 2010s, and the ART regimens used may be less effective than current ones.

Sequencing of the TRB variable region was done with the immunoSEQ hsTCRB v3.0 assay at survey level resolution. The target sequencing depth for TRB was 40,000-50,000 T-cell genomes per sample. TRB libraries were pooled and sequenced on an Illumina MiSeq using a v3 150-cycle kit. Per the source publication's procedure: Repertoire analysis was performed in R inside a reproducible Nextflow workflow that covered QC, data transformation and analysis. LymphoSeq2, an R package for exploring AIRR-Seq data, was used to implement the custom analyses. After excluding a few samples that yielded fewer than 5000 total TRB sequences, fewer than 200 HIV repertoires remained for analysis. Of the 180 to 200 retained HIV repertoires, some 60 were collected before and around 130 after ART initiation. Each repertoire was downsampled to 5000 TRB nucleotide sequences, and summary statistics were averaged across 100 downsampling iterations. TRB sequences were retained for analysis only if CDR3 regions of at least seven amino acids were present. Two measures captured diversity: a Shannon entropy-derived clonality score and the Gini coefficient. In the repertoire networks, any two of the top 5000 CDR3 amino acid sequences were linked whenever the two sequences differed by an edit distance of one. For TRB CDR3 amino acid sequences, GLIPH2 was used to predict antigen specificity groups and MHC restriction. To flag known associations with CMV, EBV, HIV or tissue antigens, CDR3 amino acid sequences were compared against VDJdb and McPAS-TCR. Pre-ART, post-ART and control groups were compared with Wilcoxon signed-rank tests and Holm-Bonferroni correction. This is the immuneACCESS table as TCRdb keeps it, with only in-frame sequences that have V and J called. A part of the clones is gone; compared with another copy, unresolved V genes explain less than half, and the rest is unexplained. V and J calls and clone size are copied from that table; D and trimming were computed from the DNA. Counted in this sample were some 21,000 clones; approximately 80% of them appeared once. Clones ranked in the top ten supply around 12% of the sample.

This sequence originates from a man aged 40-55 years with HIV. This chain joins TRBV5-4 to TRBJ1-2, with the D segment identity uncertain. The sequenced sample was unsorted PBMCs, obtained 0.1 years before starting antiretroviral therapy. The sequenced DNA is TGTGCCAGCACCACTGGAGGATGGTATGGCTACACCTTC. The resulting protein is CASTTGGWYGYTF.